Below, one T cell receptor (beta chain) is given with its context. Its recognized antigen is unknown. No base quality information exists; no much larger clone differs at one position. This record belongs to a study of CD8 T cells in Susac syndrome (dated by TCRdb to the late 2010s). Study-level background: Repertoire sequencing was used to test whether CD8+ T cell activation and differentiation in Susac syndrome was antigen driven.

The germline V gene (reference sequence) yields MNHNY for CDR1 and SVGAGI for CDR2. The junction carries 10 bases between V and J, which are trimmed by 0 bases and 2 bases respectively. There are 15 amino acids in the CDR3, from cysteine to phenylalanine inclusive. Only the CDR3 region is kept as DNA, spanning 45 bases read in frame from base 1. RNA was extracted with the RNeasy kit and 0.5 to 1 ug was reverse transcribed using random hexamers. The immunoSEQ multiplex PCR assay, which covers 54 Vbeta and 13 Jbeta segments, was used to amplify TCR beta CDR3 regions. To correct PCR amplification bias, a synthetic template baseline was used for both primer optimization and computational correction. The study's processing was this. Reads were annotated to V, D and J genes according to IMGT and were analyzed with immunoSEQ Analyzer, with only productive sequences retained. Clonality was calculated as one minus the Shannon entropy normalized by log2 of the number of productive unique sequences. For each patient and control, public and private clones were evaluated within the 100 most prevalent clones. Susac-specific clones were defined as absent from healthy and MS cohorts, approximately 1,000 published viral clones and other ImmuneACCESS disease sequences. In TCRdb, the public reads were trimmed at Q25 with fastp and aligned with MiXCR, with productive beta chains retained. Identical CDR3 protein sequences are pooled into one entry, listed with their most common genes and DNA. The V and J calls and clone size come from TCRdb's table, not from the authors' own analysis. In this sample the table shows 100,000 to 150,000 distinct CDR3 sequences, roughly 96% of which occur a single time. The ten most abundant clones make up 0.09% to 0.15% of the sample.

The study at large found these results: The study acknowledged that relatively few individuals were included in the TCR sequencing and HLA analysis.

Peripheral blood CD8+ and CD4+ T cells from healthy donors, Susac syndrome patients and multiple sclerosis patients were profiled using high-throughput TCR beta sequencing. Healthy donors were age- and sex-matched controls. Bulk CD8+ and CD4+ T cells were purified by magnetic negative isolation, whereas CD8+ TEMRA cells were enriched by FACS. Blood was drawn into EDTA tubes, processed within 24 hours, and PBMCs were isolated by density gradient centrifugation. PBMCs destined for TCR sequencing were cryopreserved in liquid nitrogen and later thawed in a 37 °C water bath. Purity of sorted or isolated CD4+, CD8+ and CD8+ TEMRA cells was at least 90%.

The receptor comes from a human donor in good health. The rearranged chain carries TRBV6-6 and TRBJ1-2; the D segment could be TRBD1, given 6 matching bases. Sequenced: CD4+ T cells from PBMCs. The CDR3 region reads CASSYSGGANYGYTF. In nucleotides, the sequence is TGTGCCAGCAGTTACTCGGGGGGCGCCAACTATGGCTACACCTTC.